These 14 T cell receptor beta chains were sequenced from one sample in a study of cytomegalovirus exposure and HLA in healthy donors. The primer mix had 60 Vbeta and 13 Jbeta primers. TCRdb's table, derived via immunoSEQ multiplex PCR, lists solely in-frame clones and lacks some. Of around 38,000 clones listed, around three fifths were seen once; the top ten hold more than 15%. Material: PBMCs. These receptor sequences come from a man aged 50-60 years in good health and CMV-seropositive.

Points on this clone: A read error may produce the germline difference seen at one junction end. The chain has TRBV4-1 and TRBJ2-7, with D possibly matching TRBD2 (6 bases). CDR3 length: 17 amino acids. Germline V CDR1 and CDR2: MGHRA, YSYEKL. CDR3 sequence reads: CASSQGSVGGSTYEQYF. The CDR3 bases are TGCGCCAGCAGCCAAGGGTCGGTGGGGGGTAGCACCTATGAGCAGTACTTC.

This clone turned up a few times. The chain is built from TRBV6-6 and TRBJ1-2; perhaps TRBD1 as D (5 bases). The CDR3 loop spans 15 amino acids. Looked up from germline, CDR1 is MNHNY and CDR2 is SVGAGI (reference sequence). V lost 5 bases and J 1 base, leaving 14 bases between the germline ends. The CDR3 loop is CASSNPGLLNYGYTF. CDR3 in DNA: TGTGCCAGCAGTAACCCGGGACTGCTTAACTATGGCTACACCTTC.

This chain joins TRBV11-2 and TRBJ2-7, with 12 bases aligning to TRBD2. The trim removed 5 bases at V and 4 bases at J, leaving 3 bases unmatched. The CDR3 contains 14 residues. Germline CDR1 SGHAT, CDR2 FQNNGV. The CDR3 is CASSASGGAYEQYF. The CDR3 region has the DNA TGTGCCAGCAGCGCTAGCGGGGGGGCTTACGAGCAGTACTTC.

This clone was detected only once. The chain joins TRBV27 to TRBJ2-1; D is unclear. V gave up 4 bases and J gave up 6 bases, with 16 bases separating them. There are 15 residues in the CDR3. Germline V lookup: CDR1 MNHEY, CDR2 SMNVEV (reference sequence). The CDR3 here is CASSYRATMSNEQFF. In nucleotides, the CDR3 is TGTGCCAGCAGTTACAGAGCTACAATGAGCAATGAGCAGTTCTTC.

The gene calls are TRBV12-5 and TRBJ1-2; 11 nucleotides match TRBD1. The CDR3 runs to 13 residues. J was trimmed by 7 bases and V by 7 bases; bases with no gene match: 5. Germline-derived CDR1 and CDR2 are LGHNT and FRNRAP. CDR3 DNA: TGTGCTAGTGCCTGGACAGGGGGCCGTGGCTACACCTTC. Amino acid sequence: CASAWTGGRGYTF.

The rearrangement links TRBV4-1 to TRBJ1-4; 9 bases match TRBD1. The J segment lost 8 bases and the V segment lost 3 bases, leaving 10 bases of the junction unmatched. From germline, CDR1 is MGHRA and CDR2 YSYEKL. The CDR3 runs to 16 residues. The CDR3 loop reads CASSQNTGGAIEKLFF. Here the CDR3 DNA reads TGCGCCAGCAGCCAGAATACAGGGGGCGCAATCGAAAAACTGTTTTTT.

The V call is TRBV7-2, the J call TRBJ1-2, with TRBD1 as a possible D gene (5 bases). V lost 5 bases to trimming and J lost 1 base, with 17 bases between them. CDR3 length: 16 amino acids. The germline V gene encodes CDR1 SGHTA and CDR2 FQGNSA. The chain's CDR3 is CASSPVSGGNNYGYTF. CDR3 nucleotide sequence: TGTGCCAGCAGCCCCGTCTCGGGGGGGAATAACTATGGCTACACCTTC.

The chain employs TRBV6-1 and TRBJ1-3; D unclear. V was shortened by 6 bases and J by 0 bases, with 12 bases between the two germline ends. The CDR3 totals 15 residues. Germline CDR1 MNHNS, CDR2 SASEGT. As DNA, the CDR3 is TGTGCCAGCAGCGCCCCCGGGAGCTCTGGAAACACCATATATTTT. This codes for CASSAPGSSGNTIYF.

This CDR3 is CASSGGGTSPGGEQFF. The CDR3 DNA sequence: TGTGCCAGCAGTGGAGGCGGGACTAGCCCCGGAGGCGAGCAGTTCTTC. V is TRBV6-1 and J is TRBJ2-1; 9 bases map to TRBD2. V shed 4 bases, J shed 10 bases, and the junction held 14 bases outside the gene matches. The germline V gene has CDR1 MNHNS and CDR2 SASEGT. The CDR3 consists of 16 residues.

The chain links TRBV19 to TRBJ1-1; 7 nucleotides agree with TRBD1. Losses at the gene ends were 5 bases for V and 10 bases for J; bases not matched to a gene: 13. Per the germline V gene, CDR1 is LNHDA and CDR2 is SQIVND (reference sequence). This CDR3 is built from 14 residues. In nucleotides, the CDR3 is TGTGCCAGTAGTTTGGGGGACAGTCAGGGACGAGCTTTCTTT. This codes for CASSLGDSQGRAFF.

This clone was detected a few times. This sequence joins TRBV6-5 and TRBJ1-5; unclear D gene. The germline V gene encodes CDR1 MNHEY and CDR2 SVGAGI. The V gene lost 8 bases and the J gene lost 5 bases, with 10 bases spanning the gap. This CDR3 contains 12 residues. CDR3 sequence (DNA): TGTGCCAGCGGAAGGGAGTATCAGCCCCAGCATTTT. This gives the protein CASGREYQPQHF.

The chain is built from TRBV11-2 and TRBJ2-5, with 7 bases identical to TRBD1. The V gene's germline CDR1 is SGHAT and CDR2 FQNNGV. This CDR3 is built from 15 residues. After removal of 4 bases from V and 5 bases from J, the junction contained 10 bases not matched to a gene. The CDR3 loop reads CASSYGTVKGETQYF. As DNA, the CDR3 is TGTGCCAGCAGCTACGGGACAGTCAAGGGGGAGACCCAGTACTTC.

The chain combines TRBV7-6 with TRBJ2-1; D gene unclear. CDR1 is SGHVS, CDR2 FNYEAQ, per germline. The length of the CDR3 is 15 residues. The V end was cut by 1 base, the J end by 1 base, with 8 bases between. The CDR3 nucleotides are TGTGCCAGCAGCTTAGTGGCCGTTTCCTACAATGAGCAGTTCTTC. Amino acid sequence: CASSLVAVSYNEQFF.

This chain joins TRBV6-5 and TRBJ1-2; 9 bases are a match to TRBD1. The germline gives CDR1 MNHEY, CDR2 SVGAGI. This CDR3 contains 15 residues. The ends lost 0 bases at V and 5 bases at J; junction bases unmatched: 4. CDR3 bases: TGTGCCAGCAGTTACTCTGACAGGGGGATGTATGGCTACACCTTC. It translates to CASSYSDRGMYGYTF.